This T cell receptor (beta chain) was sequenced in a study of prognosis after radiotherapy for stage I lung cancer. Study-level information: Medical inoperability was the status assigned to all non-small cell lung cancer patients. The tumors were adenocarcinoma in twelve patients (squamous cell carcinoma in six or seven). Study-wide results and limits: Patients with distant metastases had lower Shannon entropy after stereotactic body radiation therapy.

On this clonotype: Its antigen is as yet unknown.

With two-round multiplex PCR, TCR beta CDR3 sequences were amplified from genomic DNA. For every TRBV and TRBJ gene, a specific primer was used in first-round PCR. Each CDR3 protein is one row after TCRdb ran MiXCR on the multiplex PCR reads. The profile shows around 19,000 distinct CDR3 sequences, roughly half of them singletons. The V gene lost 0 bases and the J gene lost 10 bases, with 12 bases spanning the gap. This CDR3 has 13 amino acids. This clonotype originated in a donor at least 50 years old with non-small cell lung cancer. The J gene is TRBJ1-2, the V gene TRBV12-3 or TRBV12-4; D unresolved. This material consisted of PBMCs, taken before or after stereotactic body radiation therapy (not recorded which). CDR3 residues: CASSLARVDVYTF. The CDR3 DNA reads TGTGCCAGCAGTTTAGCCCGGGTGGATGTCTACACCTTC.